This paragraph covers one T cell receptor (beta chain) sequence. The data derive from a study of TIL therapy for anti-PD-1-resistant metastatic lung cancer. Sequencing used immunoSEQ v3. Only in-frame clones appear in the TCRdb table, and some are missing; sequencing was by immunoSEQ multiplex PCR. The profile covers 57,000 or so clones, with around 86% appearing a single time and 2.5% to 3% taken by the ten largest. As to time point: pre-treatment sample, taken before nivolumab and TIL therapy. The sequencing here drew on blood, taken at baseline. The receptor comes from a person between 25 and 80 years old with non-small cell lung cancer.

This CDR3 reads CASSTGTGMNTEAFF. In DNA, the CDR3 is TGTGCCAGCAGCACCGGGACAGGGATGAACACTGAAGCTTTCTTT. This chain uses TRBV6-4 with TRBJ1-1; 9 bases align to TRBD1. J lost 0 bases, V lost 6 bases, and 5 bases had no gene match. Per germline, CDR1 MRHNA and CDR2 SNTAGT. This CDR3 contains 15 residues.